The 18 T cell receptor beta chains below come from one sample, sequenced in a study of T cell repertoires in cytomegalovirus infection. MiXCR, applied by TCRdb to the reads, yields one record per CDR3 protein. The sample contains 250,000 to 300,000 distinct CDR3 sequences, roughly 9% of which appear only once. The specimen sequenced was PBMCs. Receptors originate from a human donor in good health (CMV status not recorded). Some clones in this sample may be carry-over from other donors' samples.

The V call is TRBV6-2 or TRBV6-3, the J call TRBJ1-5; perhaps TRBD1 as D (6 bases). The CDR3 is 15 residues long. CDR1 is MNHEY and CDR2 is SVGEGT in the germline V gene. V lost 5 bases and J lost 4, with 15 bases in between. CDR3 residues: CASSPSTGPNQPQHF. In DNA form, the CDR3 reads TGTGCCAGCAGTCCGTCTACAGGGCCGAATCAGCCCCAGCATTTT.

This clonotype was seen ten or more times. The V gene is TRBV19, the J gene TRBJ2-3; 8 positions agree with TRBD2. Trimming took 6 bases from V and 1 from J; bases not matched to a gene: 9. Germline lookup yields CDR1 LNHDA and CDR2 SQIVND (reference sequence). The CDR3 is 16 residues long. The CDR3 sequence: CASSPGRAGGTDTQYF. The DNA for the CDR3 is TGTGCCAGTAGCCCAGGAAGAGCGGGGGGCACAGATACGCAGTATTTT.

This clonotype was seen at least ten times. This chain connects TRBV7-8 to TRBJ1-2; D call uncertain. V was clipped by 5 bases and J by 1 base, with 14 bases between them. The CDR3 length is 15 residues. Germline-derived CDR1 and CDR2 are SGHVS and FQNEAQ. The CDR3 DNA reads as TGTGCCAGCAGCCCATCTTCGAGGGTTAACTATGGCTACACCTTC. Translating it yields CASSPSSRVNYGYTF.

The table lists this clonotype with many counts. V gene TRBV7-2 combines with J gene TRBJ2-1; 7 bases are a match to TRBD2. This CDR3 contains 17 residues. V was clipped by 1 base and J by 2 bases; unmatched bases: 8. CDR1 is SGHTA, CDR2 FQGNSA, per germline. The CDR3 region is CASSLVLFGTTYNEQFF. Here the CDR3 DNA reads TGTGCCAGCAGCTTAGTCTTATTTGGGACTACCTACAATGAGCAGTTCTTC.

With respect to this clonotype: Possible read error: a much larger clone is one base away. The chain joins TRBV28 to TRBJ1-5; a possible D gene is TRBD1 (5 bases). The length of the CDR3 is 15 residues. Germline loops: CDR1 MDHEN, CDR2 SYDVKM. The CDR3 loop reads CVSSFGGLAFQPQHF. CDR3 bases: TGTGTCAGCAGTTTTGGGGGGTTGGCTTTTCAGCCCCAGCATTTT.

This chain links TRBV18 with TRBJ2-3; possibly TRBD1 for D (5 bases). The CDR3 has 16 residues. Trimming pared 2 bases from V and 0 bases from J, leaving 12 bases between. In germline, CDR1 is KGHSH, CDR2 LQKENI. The CDR3 DNA follows: TGTGCCAGCTCACCAGGGGCCGGCGCTAGCACAGATACGCAGTATTTT. Residues: CASSPGAGASTDTQYF.

This clonotype was observed a handful of times. This chain links TRBV12-3 or TRBV12-4 with TRBJ2-5; D unresolved. Trimming shortened V by 1 base and J by 5 bases, and 5 bases separated the two germline ends. CDR3 length equals 12 residues. CDR3 amino acids: CASSLGWETQYF. For the CDR3, the DNA is TGTGCCAGCAGTTTAGGGTGGGAGACCCAGTACTTC.

The chain recombines TRBV7-2 with TRBJ2-1; 10 bases fit TRBD1. CDR1 SGHTA and CDR2 FQGNSA come from the germline V gene. V shed 5 bases, J shed 4 bases, and the junction held 5 bases outside the gene matches. The length of the CDR3 is 15 residues. Written as DNA, the CDR3 is TGTGCCAGCAGCACGGACAGGGGGGGATACAATGAGCAGTTCTTC. Translating it yields CASSTDRGGYNEQFF.

V is TRBV7-9 and J is TRBJ1-1, with 8 bases lining up with TRBD1. This CDR3 has 14 residues. V shed 7 bases, J shed 5 bases, and the junction held 9 bases outside the gene matches. The germline V gene has CDR1 SEHNR and CDR2 FQNEAQ (reference sequence). CDR3: CASNEDRGGTEAFF. The CDR3 bases are TGTGCCAGCAACGAAGACAGGGGAGGGACTGAAGCTTTCTTT.

The chain joins TRBV10-3 to TRBJ2-3, with D hard to call. The CDR3 contains 14 residues. Germline-derived CDR1 and CDR2 are ENHRY and SYGVKD. Trimming removed 4 bases at V and 6 bases at J, with 14 bases between. The CDR3 region is CAISASKGLDTQYF. The CDR3 DNA follows: TGTGCCATCAGTGCTTCGAAAGGGCTGGATACGCAGTATTTT.

This clonotype was recorded once. This rearrangement joins TRBV6-1 to TRBJ1-2, with 12 nucleotides matching TRBD1. CDR1 is MNHNS, CDR2 SASEGT, per germline. The J segment lost 5 bases and the V segment lost 0 bases, leaving 7 bases of the junction unmatched. This CDR3 spans 17 amino acids. For the CDR3, the DNA is TGTGCCAGCAGTGAAGCGCTGGGACAGGGGGCAGGGTATGGCTACACCTTC. Residues: CASSEALGQGAGYGYTF.

This clonotype was seen at least ten times. The rearrangement uses TRBV7-9 and TRBJ2-2, with 8 bases fitting TRBD1. The length of the CDR3 is 14 residues. Germline V gene sequence: CDR1 SEHNR, CDR2 FQNEAQ (reference sequence). J gave up 6 bases and V 3 bases, and 3 bases lay outside the gene matches. CDR3 loop: CASSLTGVAGELFF. The CDR3 nucleotides read TGTGCCAGCAGCTTGACAGGGGTGGCCGGGGAGCTGTTTTTT. The full variable domain, with the rest looked up from reference TRBV7-9 and TRBJ2-2, is DTGVSQNPRHKITKRGQNVTFRCDPISEHNRLYWYRQTLGQGPEFLTYFQNEAQLEKSRLLSDRFSAERPKGSFSTLEIQRTEQGDSAMYLCASSLTGVAGELFFGEGSRLTVL.

This clonotype was recorded at least ten times. V and J are TRBV6-2 or TRBV6-3 and TRBJ2-3; the match to TRBD2 covers 7 bases. Trimming removed 1 base from V and 3 bases from J; junction bases left unmatched: 4. Germline values: CDR1 MNHEY, CDR2 SVGEGT. CDR3 size: 15 residues. The CDR3 sequence is CASSYLGGGTDTQYF. CDR3 coding DNA: TGTGCCAGCAGTTACTTAGGCGGGGGTACAGATACGCAGTATTTT.

This clonotype was recorded many times. This sequence joins TRBV7-2 and TRBJ2-7; D is undetermined. Germline CDR1 reads SGHTA; CDR2 reads FQGNSA. This CDR3 contains 12 residues. Deletions cut 3 bases from V and 1 base from J, with 4 bases between. CDR3 residues: CASSFNSYEQYF. Written as DNA, the CDR3 is TGTGCCAGCAGCTTTAATTCCTACGAGCAGTACTTC.

This clonotype was found many times. The gene calls are TRBV7-3 and TRBJ2-3; 8 bases map to TRBD2. Trimming at V came to 6 bases and at J to 4 bases, leaving 6 bases not matched to a gene. Germline CDR1 reads SGHTA; CDR2 reads FQGTGA. The CDR3 runs to 14 residues. Here the CDR3 reads CASSQSGGADTQYF. Here the CDR3 DNA reads TGTGCCAGCAGTCAGAGCGGGGGTGCAGATACGCAGTATTTT. Looking up the rest from reference TRBV7-3 and TRBJ2-3 gives the full variable domain: GAGVSQTPSNKVTEKGKYVELRCDPISGHTALYWYRQSLGQGPEFLIYFQGTGAADDSGLPNDRFFAVRPEGSVSTLKIQRTERGDSAVYLCASSQSGGADTQYFGPGTRLTVL.

This clonotype was recorded at least ten times. The chain recombines TRBV7-2 with TRBJ2-7, with TRBD1 identical over 8 bases. This CDR3 region has 15 residues. Germline-derived CDR1 and CDR2 are SGHTA and FQGNSA. Trimming cost V 6 bases and J 2 bases; bases outside gene matches: 9. CDR3 sequence: CASRPDRGFPYEQYF. CDR3 coding DNA: TGTGCCAGCAGACCCGACAGGGGTTTTCCCTACGAGCAGTACTTC.

This clonotype was seen ten or more times. The genes are TRBV4-2 and TRBJ1-5; D unclear. Per germline, CDR1 LGHNA and CDR2 YNFKEQ. The length of the CDR3 is 14 residues. V was trimmed by 0 bases and J by 5 bases, leaving 8 bases between them. Here the CDR3 reads CASSQDALDQPQHF. CDR3 bases: TGTGCCAGCAGCCAAGATGCGTTAGATCAGCCCCAGCATTTT.

This clonotype was observed many times. The chain links TRBV12-3 or TRBV12-4 to TRBJ1-3, with a tentative D call TRBD1 (6 bases). This CDR3 has 17 amino acids. Trimming stripped 3 bases from V and 0 bases from J, with 15 bases between. The CDR3 spells CASSLGAWGNSGNTIYF. In DNA form, the CDR3 reads TGTGCCAGCAGTTTGGGGGCCTGGGGTAACTCTGGAAACACCATATATTTT.